Sequencing of this T cell receptor beta chain was carried out in a study of blood T cell repertoires in COVID-19. Study-wide context: Samples taken during acute and convalescent COVID-19 were collected in the United States, Italy and Spain. The cDNA or gDNA used as material had been derived from T cells, B-cell-depleted T cells, or PBMCs.

The CDR3 is 15 residues long. Per the germline V gene, CDR1 is SGDLS and CDR2 is YYNGEE. The trim removed 0 bases at V and 9 bases at J, leaving 8 bases unmatched. Authors' analysis steps: For nucleated cells, counts were estimated from reference gene primer amplification. Some clones are missing from TCRdb's copy, which holds only in-frame ones; the method was immunoSEQ multiplex PCR. V, J and clone size reflect that table, while D and trimming were determined from the DNA. In the table there are 90,000 or so clones, approximately 90% of which are singletons. This TCR derives from a human donor with active COVID-19. The donor label of this sample is uncertain. Sequencing was carried out using peripheral blood. V usage is TRBV9 and J usage is TRBJ2-1; 8 positions agree with TRBD2. The DNA of the CDR3 is TGTGCCAGCAGCGTAGTGGGGCGGGGGGATGGTGAGCAGTTCTTC. Translating gives CASSVVGRGDGEQFF.